Listed here are 15 T cell receptor beta chains from one sample, sequenced in a study of radiotherapy plus CTLA-4 blockade in lung cancer. The method was immunoSEQ multiplex PCR; TCRdb's version includes in-frame clones alone and lacks a portion of them. The table has roughly 88,000 clones, 83% seen once. This sample comprised peripheral blood, obtained from a patient treated with radiotherapy plus ipilimumab. These receptors were taken from a human donor with non-small cell lung cancer who had stable disease on radiotherapy plus ipilimumab.

This clone was recorded once. V gene TRBV30 combines with J gene TRBJ1-3; maybe TRBD1 (5 bases). Germline CDR1 is GTSNPN and CDR2 is SVGIG (reference sequence). Trimming took 6 bases from V and 0 from J, leaving 12 bases between them. The CDR3 runs 14 residues. The CDR3 reads CACSQGVSGNTIYF. DNA of the CDR3: TGTGCCTGTAGTCAAGGGGTCTCTGGAAACACCATATATTTT.

The rearrangement uses TRBV5-4 and TRBJ2-1; tentatively, D is TRBD2 (5 bases). Trimming removed 4 bases at V and 5 bases at J, with 13 bases between. The CDR3 consists of 14 residues. CDR1 SGHNT and CDR2 YYREEE come from the germline V gene (reference sequence). CDR3 nucleotides: TGTGCCAGCAGCCGGGGAGCCTTAGACAATGAGCAGTTCTTC. Translation: CASSRGALDNEQFF.

Remarks on this clone: Germline and junction disagree at one end, which may indicate a read error. The genes are TRBV28 and TRBJ2-7; TRBD2 matches 8 bases. Looked up from germline, CDR1 is MDHEN and CDR2 is SYDVKM. This CDR3 comprises 19 residues. CDR3 sequence reads: CASSSTIGDSGSFSNEQYF. The CDR3 DNA sequence: TGTGCCAGCAGTTCCACCATAGGAGACAGCGGGAGTTTCTCCAACGAGCAGTACTTC. Variable domain in full (rest from reference TRBV28 and TRBJ2-7): DVKVTQSSRYLVKRTGEKVFLECVQDMDHENMFWYRQDPGLGLRLIYFSYDVKMKEKGDIPEGYSVSREKKERFSLILESASTNQTSMYLCASSSTIGDSGSFSNEQYFGPGTRLTVT.

The genes are TRBV29-1 and TRBJ2-1; unclear D gene. Germline values: CDR1 SQVTM, CDR2 ANQGSEA. Trimming left V 7 bases short and J 4 bases short, with 5 bases between. This CDR3 contains 10 residues. CDR3 sequence reads: CSGFYNEQFF. The CDR3 region has the DNA TGCAGCGGTTTTTACAATGAGCAGTTCTTC.

The chain is built from TRBV23-1 and TRBJ1-3; D unclear. TRBV23-1 is filed as an ORF, its function uncertain. The length of the CDR3 is 16 residues. Trimming shortened V by 3 bases and J by 0 bases, and 12 bases separated the two germline ends. As DNA, the CDR3 is TGCGCCAGCAGTCACTATGACGGCAGCTCTGGAAACACCATATATTTT. Protein: CASSHYDGSSGNTIYF.

The rearrangement links TRBV5-6 to TRBJ2-3; 9 positions match TRBD1. Germline-derived CDR1 and CDR2 are SGHDT and YYEEEE. This CDR3 is 14 amino acids long. V gave up 2 bases and J gave up 6 bases; unmatched junction bases: 4. The CDR3 is CASSFRDRADTQYF. The CDR3 DNA reads TGTGCCAGCAGCTTCCGGGACAGGGCCGATACGCAGTATTTT.

The V and J genes are TRBV28 and TRBJ1-5; D not resolved. The germline V gene has CDR1 MDHEN and CDR2 SYDVKM. The ends were cut back, 6 bases at V and 1 base at J, with 13 bases in the middle. The CDR3 consists of 15 residues. CDR3 in amino acids: CASSRPSLSNQPQHF. Here the CDR3 DNA reads TGTGCCAGCAGCCGACCGTCGCTCAGCAATCAGCCCCAGCATTTT.

The V call is TRBV23-1, the J call TRBJ1-5; D remains unclear. TRBV23-1 is recorded as an ORF, its role being uncertain. The V end was cut by 8 bases, the J end by 7 bases, with 18 bases between. This CDR3 spans 14 amino acids. The CDR3 DNA sequence: TGCGCCAGCCCCGAAGATGGGCCCGACCAGCCCCAGCATTTT. Translating gives CASPEDGPDQPQHF.

This clone was counted only a few times. The chain is built from TRBV2 and TRBJ1-1; no clear D. The V gene lost 11 bases and the J gene lost 4 bases, with 11 bases spanning the gap. The germline gives CDR1 SNHLY, CDR2 FYNNEI. The CDR3 runs to 11 residues. The CDR3 sequence is CALNRGTEAFF. The DNA for the CDR3 is TGTGCCCTTAACCGGGGCACTGAAGCTTTCTTT. Variable domain in full (rest from reference TRBV2 and TRBJ1-1): EPEVTQTPSHQVTQMGQEVILRCVPISNHLYFYWYRQILGQKVEFLVSFYNNEISEKSEIFDDQFSVERPDGSNFTLKIRSTKLEDSAMYFCALNRGTEAFFGQGTRLTVV.

This chain uses TRBV5-5 with TRBJ1-6, with D possibly matching TRBD1 (6 bases). The ends were cut back, 4 bases at V and 5 bases at J, with 13 bases in the middle. Germline V gene data show CDR1 as SGHKS and CDR2 as YYEKEE (reference sequence). This CDR3 region has 15 residues. The CDR3 here is CASSPRGSDNSPLHF. CDR3 coding DNA: TGTGCCAGCAGCCCCAGGGGTTCGGATAATTCACCCCTCCACTTT.

The chain recombines TRBV2 with TRBJ2-7; D is perhaps TRBD1 (6 bases). Trimming left V 6 bases short and J 0 bases short, with 12 bases between. The length of the CDR3 is 14 residues. The germline CDR1 and CDR2 sequences are SNHLY and FYNNEI. The CDR3 region is CASRKWDNSYEQYF. The DNA for the CDR3 is TGTGCCAGCAGGAAATGGGACAACTCCTACGAGCAGTACTTC.

This CDR3 reads CAVQGAQDTEAFF. The DNA of the CDR3 is TGTGCCGTACAGGGGGCCCAGGACACTGAAGCTTTCTTT. This rearrangement joins TRBV6-5 to TRBJ1-1; 9 bases map to TRBD1. J was trimmed by 3 bases and V by 11 bases; bases with no gene match: 7. CDR3 length: 13 amino acids. The germline CDR1 and CDR2 sequences are MNHEY and SVGAGI.

This clone occurred a few times. V usage is TRBV19 and J usage is TRBJ1-3; a weak D match, TRBD1 (5 bases). CDR1 and CDR2 (germline): LNHDA, SQIVND (reference sequence). The germline V and J ends were trimmed by 4 bases and 0 bases, with 10 bases remaining between them. The CDR3 runs 15 residues. As DNA, the CDR3 is TGTGCCAGTAGTACCGACAGAGTCTCTGGAAACACCATATATTTT. Protein: CASSTDRVSGNTIYF.

V and J are TRBV2 and TRBJ2-3; D is unresolved. Trimming cost V 7 bases and J 0 bases, with 8 bases left between them. The CDR3 contains 13 residues. CDR1 is SNHLY and CDR2 is FYNNEI in the germline V gene. The DNA for the CDR3 is TGTGCCAGCACGGAGTTTAGCACAGATACGCAGTATTTT. Amino acid sequence: CASTEFSTDTQYF. The variable domain in full, completed from reference TRBV2 and TRBJ2-3, reads EPEVTQTPSHQVTQMGQEVILRCVPISNHLYFYWYRQILGQKVEFLVSFYNNEISEKSEIFDDQFSVERPDGSNFTLKIRSTKLEDSAMYFCASTEFSTDTQYFGPGTRLTVL.

The J gene is TRBJ2-5, the V gene TRBV30; D gene unclear. Germline lookup yields CDR1 GTSNPN and CDR2 SVGIG (reference sequence). This CDR3 has 11 amino acids. Trimming took 0 bases from V and 5 from J, leaving 4 bases between them. The CDR3 sequence: CAWSVMETQYF. The CDR3 nucleotides are TGTGCCTGGAGTGTAATGGAGACCCAGTACTTC.